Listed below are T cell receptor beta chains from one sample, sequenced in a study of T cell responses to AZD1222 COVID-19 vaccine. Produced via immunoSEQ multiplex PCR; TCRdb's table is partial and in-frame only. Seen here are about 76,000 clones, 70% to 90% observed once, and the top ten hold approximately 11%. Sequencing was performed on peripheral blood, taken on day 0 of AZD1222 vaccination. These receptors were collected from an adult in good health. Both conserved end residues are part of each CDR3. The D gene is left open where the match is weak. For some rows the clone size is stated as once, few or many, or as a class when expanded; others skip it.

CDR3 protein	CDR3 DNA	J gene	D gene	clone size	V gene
CASSPVSGGLVEKLFF	TGTGCCAGCAGCCCCGTTTCCGGGGGTCTGGTTGAAAAACTGTTTTTT	TRBJ1-4	NA	NA	TRBV11-2
CASTRGTGTGELFF	TGTGCCAGCACGAGGGGGACAGGCACCGGGGAGCTGTTTTTT	TRBJ2-2	TRBD1	NA	TRBV28
CASRRQSTDTQYF	TGTGCCAGCAGGAGACAGAGCACAGATACGCAGTATTTT	TRBJ2-3	NA	NA	TRBV27
CASSTGQGGSPLHF	TGTGCCAGCAGTACCGGACAGGGGGGATCACCCCTCCACTTT	TRBJ1-6	TRBD1	NA	TRBV6-1
CASRTTDSNQPQHF	TGTGCCAGCAGAACGACAGATAGCAATCAGCCCCAGCATTTT	TRBJ1-5	NA	NA	TRBV28
CASSLPPGSHNSPLHF	TGTGCCAGCAGTTTACCCCCCGGGAGCCATAATTCACCCCTCCACTTT	TRBJ1-6	NA	once	TRBV28
CASEPSGSWGTDTQYF	TGTGCCAGCGAGCCCAGCGGGAGCTGGGGCACAGATACGCAGTATTTT	TRBJ2-3	TRBD2	NA	TRBV2
CASSLGRGRSPLHF	TGCGCCAGCAGCCTAGGCAGGGGAAGGTCACCCCTCCACTTT	TRBJ1-6	NA	NA	TRBV4-1
CAWSVGLPGGSPLHF	TGTGCCTGGAGTGTTGGGCTCCCGGGTGGGTCACCCCTCCACTTT	TRBJ1-6	NA	NA	TRBV30
CASITGTNNEQFF	TGCGCCAGCATCACCGGGACAAACAATGAGCAGTTCTTC	TRBJ2-1	NA	NA	TRBV10-2
CASSWDSLNSYNSPLHF	TGTGCCAGTAGTTGGGACAGCCTTAACTCCTATAATTCACCCCTCCACTTT	TRBJ1-6	TRBD1	NA	TRBV19
CAIRINREPFFTGELFF	TGTGCCATCAGAATCAACAGGGAACCTTTTTTTACCGGGGAGCTGTTTTTT	TRBJ2-2	NA	NA	TRBV10-3
CASKRTAGPTYEQYF	TGTGCCAGCAAAAGAACAGCCGGACCGACCTACGAGCAGTACTTC	TRBJ2-7	NA	NA	TRBV6-5
CASSEIGQGVQPQHF	TGTGCCAGCAGTGAAATCGGACAGGGAGTTCAGCCCCAGCATTTT	TRBJ1-5	TRBD1	NA	TRBV2
CASSIRTGLYEKLFF	TGTGCCAGTAGTATCCGGACAGGGCTTTACGAAAAACTGTTTTTT	TRBJ1-4	TRBD1	once	TRBV19
CASFQGGSHNEQFF	TGTGCCAGTTTCCAGGGCGGGAGTCACAATGAGCAGTTCTTC	TRBJ2-1	TRBD2	NA	TRBV6-5
CASSPSPRGDYGYTF	TGTGCCAGCAGCCCGAGCCCCCGAGGGGACTATGGCTACACCTTC	TRBJ1-2	NA	NA	TRBV9
CASSPRPGTSYEQYF	TGTGCCAGCAGCCCCCGCCCCGGTACCTCCTACGAGCAGTACTTC	TRBJ2-7	NA	NA	TRBV7-3
CAWGQGNSPLHF	TGTGCCTGGGGACAGGGAAATTCACCCCTCCACTTT	TRBJ1-6	TRBD1	NA	TRBV30
CASSVVEQYF	TGTGCCAGCAGTGTCGTCGAGCAGTACTTC	TRBJ2-7	NA	NA	TRBV2
CAWSVGWDVYGYTF	TGTGCCTGGAGTGTAGGTTGGGACGTCTATGGCTACACCTTC	TRBJ1-2	NA	NA	TRBV30
CASTAATEAFF	TGTGCCAGCACCGCCGCCACTGAAGCTTTCTTT	TRBJ1-1	NA	NA	TRBV2